The following is a T cell receptor (beta chain) sequence with its context. CDR3 size: 15 residues. Per the germline V gene, CDR1 is GTSNPN and CDR2 is SVGIG (reference sequence). V shed 4 bases and J 2 bases; nucleotides not matched to a gene: 8. This record comes from a study of CD8+ T cells in alopecia areata. Once RNA had been extracted, it was reverse transcribed into cDNA to act as the sequencing template. Data came from immunoSEQ multiplex PCR; TCRdb stores just in-frame clones and leaves some out. This sample carries about 210,000 clones, more than 45% of them seen once, and the ten largest clones take around 1.4%. Indicated treatment: oral pan-JAK inhibitor, 5-10 mg twice daily.

This specimen consisted of CD4+ T cells sorted from blood, obtained at week 4, from a patient treated with tofacitinib. J is TRBJ2-3 and V is TRBV30, with 8 bases aligning to TRBD2. The sequence was collected from a human donor with alopecia areata. The CDR3 loop reads CAWIKRGGATDTQYF. The CDR3 coding sequence is TGTGCCTGGATCAAACGGGGGGGCGCCACAGATACGCAGTATTTT.